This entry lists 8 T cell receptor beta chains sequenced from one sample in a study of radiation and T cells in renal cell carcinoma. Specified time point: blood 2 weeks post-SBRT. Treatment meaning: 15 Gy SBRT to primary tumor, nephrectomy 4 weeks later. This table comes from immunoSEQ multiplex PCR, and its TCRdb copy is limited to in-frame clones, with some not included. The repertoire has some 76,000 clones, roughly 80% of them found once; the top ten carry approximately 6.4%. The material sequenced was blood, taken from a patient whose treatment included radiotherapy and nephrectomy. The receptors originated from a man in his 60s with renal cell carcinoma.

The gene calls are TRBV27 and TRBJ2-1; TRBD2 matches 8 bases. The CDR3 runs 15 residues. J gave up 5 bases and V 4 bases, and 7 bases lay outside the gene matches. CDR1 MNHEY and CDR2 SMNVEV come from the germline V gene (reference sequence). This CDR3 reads CASSSSGSSHNEQFF. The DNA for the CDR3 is TGTGCCAGCAGTTCAAGCGGGAGTTCCCACAATGAGCAGTTCTTC.

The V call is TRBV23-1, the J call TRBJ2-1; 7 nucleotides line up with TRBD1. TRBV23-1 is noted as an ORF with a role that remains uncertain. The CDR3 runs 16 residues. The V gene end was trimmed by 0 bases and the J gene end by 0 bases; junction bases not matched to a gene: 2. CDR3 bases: TGCGCCAGCAGTCAATCGGGACAGCTCTCCTACAATGAGCAGTTCTTC. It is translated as CASSQSGQLSYNEQFF.

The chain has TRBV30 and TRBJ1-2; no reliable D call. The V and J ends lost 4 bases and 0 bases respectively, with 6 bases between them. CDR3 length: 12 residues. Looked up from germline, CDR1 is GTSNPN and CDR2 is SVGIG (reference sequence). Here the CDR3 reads CAWTASNYGYTF. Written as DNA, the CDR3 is TGTGCCTGGACAGCATCTAACTATGGCTACACCTTC.

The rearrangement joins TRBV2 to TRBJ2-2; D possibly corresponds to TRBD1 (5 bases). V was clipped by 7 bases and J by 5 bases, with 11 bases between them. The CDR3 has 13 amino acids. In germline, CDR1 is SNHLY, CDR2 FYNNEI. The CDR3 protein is CASTARVTGELFF. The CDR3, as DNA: TGTGCCAGCACGGCCAGGGTGACCGGGGAGCTGTTTTTT.

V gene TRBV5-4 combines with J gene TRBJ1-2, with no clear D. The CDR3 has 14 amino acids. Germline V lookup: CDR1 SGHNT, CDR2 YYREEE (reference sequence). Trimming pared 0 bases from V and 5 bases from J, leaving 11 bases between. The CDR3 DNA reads TGTGCCAGCAGCTTGGGCGGCGTCCCTTATGGCTACACCTTC. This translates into CASSLGGVPYGYTF.

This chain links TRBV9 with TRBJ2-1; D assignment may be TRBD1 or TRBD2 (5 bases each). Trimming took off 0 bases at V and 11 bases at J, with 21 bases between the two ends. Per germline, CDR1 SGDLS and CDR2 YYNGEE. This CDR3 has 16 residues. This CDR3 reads CASSVVGETASGKQFF. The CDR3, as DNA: TGTGCCAGCAGCGTAGTTGGGGAGACAGCGTCCGGGAAGCAGTTCTTC.

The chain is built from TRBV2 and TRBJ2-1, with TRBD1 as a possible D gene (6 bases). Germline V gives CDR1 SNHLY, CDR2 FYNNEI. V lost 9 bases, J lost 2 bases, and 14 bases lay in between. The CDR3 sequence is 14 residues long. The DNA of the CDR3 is TGTGCCAGACGGACGGGACAAACCTACAATGAGCAGTTCTTC. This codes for CARRTGQTYNEQFF.

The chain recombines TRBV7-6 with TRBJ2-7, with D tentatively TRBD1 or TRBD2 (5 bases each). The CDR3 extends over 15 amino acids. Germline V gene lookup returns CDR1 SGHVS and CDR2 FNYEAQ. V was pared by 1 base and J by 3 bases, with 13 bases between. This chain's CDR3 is CASSLEKGPVYEQYF. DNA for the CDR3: TGTGCCAGCAGCTTAGAGAAGGGACCGGTCTACGAGCAGTACTTC. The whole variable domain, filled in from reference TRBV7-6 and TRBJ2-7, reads GAGVSQSPRYKVTKRGQDVALRCDPISGHVSLYWYRQALGQGPEFLTYFNYEAQQDKSGLPNDRFSAERPEGSISTLTIQRTEQRDSAMYRCASSLEKGPVYEQYFGPGTRLTVT.